This TCR beta chain comes out of a study of tumor-infiltrating lymphocytes in primary liver carcinoma. About the study: The study included patients who were men and women aged 30 to 69 years. Every sample contained roughly 3.5 to 7.13 million productive TCRbeta reads, and these numbers were similar from one tissue type to another.

Study results and caveats: Tumor region pairs overlapped more than did tumor-adjacent and tumor-blood pairs.

As concerns this clonotype: Its antigen remains unidentified. A read error may account for a junction end that differs from germline.

A constant-region primer served to make TCR beta cDNA from about 490 ng total RNA. Investigators got TCR beta libraries out of three nested multiplex PCR rounds, done with slightly modified ARM-PCR. The first two PCR rounds used TRBV1-TRBV30 primers with a Cbeta primer, approximately 10 cycles each. Via MiXCR, TCRdb re-called the multiplex PCR reads, giving one row per CDR3 protein. The sample holds about 92,000 distinct CDR3 sequences, approximately 68% seen once. Extraction of RNA together with DNA used about 17-30 mg of unsorted bulk tissue. Primary liver carcinoma in the patients was surgically resected. This CDR3 region has 14 residues. Germline CDR1 reads SGHAT; CDR2 reads FQNNGV.

This TCR was sampled from a middle-aged man with primary liver carcinoma and hepatitis B virus infection. V is TRBV11-2 and J is TRBJ2-3, with a possible D match to TRBD2 (6 bases). Sequenced material: tumor-adjacent normal liver tissue. The CDR3 sequence: CASSLRPGGDAQYF. CDR3 coding DNA: TGTGCCAGCAGCCTGAGACCCGGGGGAGATGCGCAGTATTTC.